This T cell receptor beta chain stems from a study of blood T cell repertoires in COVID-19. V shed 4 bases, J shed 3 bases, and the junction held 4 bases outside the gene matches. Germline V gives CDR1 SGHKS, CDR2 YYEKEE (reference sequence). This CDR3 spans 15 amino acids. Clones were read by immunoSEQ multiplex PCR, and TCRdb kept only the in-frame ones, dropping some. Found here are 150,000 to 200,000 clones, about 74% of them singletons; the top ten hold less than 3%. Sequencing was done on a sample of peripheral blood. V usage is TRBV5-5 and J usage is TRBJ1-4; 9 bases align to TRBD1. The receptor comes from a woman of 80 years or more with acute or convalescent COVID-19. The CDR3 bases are TGTGCCAGCAGCATACAGGGGGCCGCTAATGAAAAACTGTTTTTT. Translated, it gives CASSIQGAANEKLFF.